Each of the 20 T cell receptor beta chains below was sequenced from the same sample in a study of identical twins. TCRdb independently ran MiXCR on the 5' RACE reads; one entry per CDR3 protein. Among a few hundred thousand distinct CDR3 sequences listed, roughly a tenth were seen once. The sequenced sample consisted of memory T cells sorted from blood. These receptors came from a man in his fifties or sixties in good health.

As concerns this clonotype: A read error may explain this, as a much larger clone is one base away. The genes are TRBV6-5 and TRBJ2-7; D is unclear. Germline CDR1 MNHEY, CDR2 SVGAGI. V was pared by 0 bases and J by 4 bases, with 7 bases between. The CDR3 runs 13 residues. CDR3 bases: TGTGCCAGCAGTTACTCGAAAGGGTACGAGCAGTACTTC. Its protein is CASSYSKGYEQYF.

This clonotype was seen repeatedly, ten times or more. The V gene is TRBV27, the J gene TRBJ1-5; D unresolved. The CDR3 consists of 13 residues. The V end was cut by 1 base, the J end by 9 bases, with 10 bases between. Germline CDR1 and CDR2: MNHEY and SMNVEV (reference sequence). DNA of the CDR3: TGTGCCAGCAGTTTATATTCTGCAGGGCCCCAGCATTTT. Amino acid sequence: CASSLYSAGPQHF.

This clonotype was seen many times. This chain uses TRBV5-1 with TRBJ1-5; D is possibly TRBD1 (5 bases). CDR1 and CDR2 from the germline V gene are SGHRS and YFSETQ. This CDR3 comprises 14 residues. V gave up 4 bases and J gave up 1 base, with 9 bases separating them. CDR3 in amino acids: CASSPGGSNQPQHF. CDR3 in DNA: TGCGCCAGCAGCCCGGGGGGAAGCAATCAGCCCCAGCATTTT.

This rearrangement joins TRBV24-1 to TRBJ2-7; D perhaps matches TRBD2 (5 bases). Between the trimmed V and J ends, which lost 0 bases and 2 bases, there was a span of 10 bases. The CDR3 consists of 15 residues. CDR1 and CDR2 (germline): KGHDR, SFDVKD. For the CDR3, the DNA is TGTGCCACCAGTGATTTGCGAGGAGGAACCTACGAGCAGTACTTC. It specifies CATSDLRGGTYEQYF.

This clonotype was found a few times. The chain recombines TRBV20-1 with TRBJ2-1, with 7 bases identical to TRBD1. V lost 3 bases, J lost 6 bases, and 8 bases stayed unmatched. The CDR3 is 14 residues long. CDR1 and CDR2 (germline): DFQATT, SNEGSKA (reference sequence). The CDR3 here is CSASRGQGVNEQFF. The CDR3 bases are TGCAGTGCTAGTAGGGGGCAGGGTGTCAATGAGCAGTTCTTC.

This clonotype was recorded at least ten times. This chain joins TRBV7-2 and TRBJ1-5; possible D gene TRBD1, 6 bases. The germline CDR1 and CDR2 sequences are SGHTA and FQGNSA. The CDR3 is 15 residues long. Trimming removed 3 bases at V and 1 base at J, with 10 bases between. CDR3 region: CASSFRGSSNQPQHF. The CDR3 nucleotides are TGTGCCAGCAGCTTTAGGGGGAGCAGCAATCAGCCCCAGCATTTT.

This clonotype was seen at least ten times. The V call is TRBV2, the J call TRBJ2-1; 8 bases are shared with TRBD2. V gave up 7 bases and J gave up 4 bases; unmatched junction bases: 6. The V gene's germline CDR1 is SNHLY and CDR2 FYNNEI. This CDR3 spans 14 amino acids. The CDR3 DNA sequence: TGTGCCAGCAAAAGCGGGGGCTTGTACAATGAGCAGTTCTTC. It is translated as CASKSGGLYNEQFF. The variable domain in full, completed from reference TRBV2 and TRBJ2-1, reads EPEVTQTPSHQVTQMGQEVILRCVPISNHLYFYWYRQILGQKVEFLVSFYNNEISEKSEIFDDQFSVERPDGSNFTLKIRSTKLEDSAMYFCASKSGGLYNEQFFGPGTRLTVL.

This clonotype came up many times. The V gene is TRBV11-2, the J gene TRBJ2-1; D could derive from TRBD1 or TRBD2 (5 bases each). The germline V gene has CDR1 SGHAT and CDR2 FQNNGV. V shed 4 bases and J shed 5 bases, with 18 bases lying between them. The CDR3 sequence is 16 residues long. The CDR3 region has the DNA TGTGCCAGCAGCTCATATGGGACGGGCGTGGACAATGAGCAGTTCTTC. Its protein is CASSSYGTGVDNEQFF.

This clonotype was seen many times. A junction boundary mismatches the germline segment, possibly from a read error. The genes are TRBV28 and TRBJ1-2; no definite D call. CDR3 length: 16 residues. The germline gives CDR1 MDHEN, CDR2 SYDVKM. The CDR3 sequence is CASRLSATVTNYGYTF. The CDR3 nucleotides read TGTGCCAGCAGGTTATCCGCGACCGTTACTAACTATGGCTACACCTTC.

J is TRBJ1-1 and V is TRBV14; no firm D call. V was clipped by 4 bases and J by 7 bases, with 19 bases between them. CDR3 size: 15 residues. The germline CDR1 and CDR2 sequences are SGHDN and FVKESK. The CDR3 DNA reads as TGTGCCAGCAGCCTTGCGGGGTCTATCCGAGGTGAAGCTTTCTTT. It is translated as CASSLAGSIRGEAFF. Variable domain in full (rest from reference TRBV14 and TRBJ1-1): EAGVTQFPSHSVIEKGQTVTLRCDPISGHDNLYWYRRVMGKEIKFLLHFVKESKQDESGMPNNRFLAERTGGTYSTLKVQPAELEDSGVYFCASSLAGSIRGEAFFGQGTRLTVV.

This clonotype was detected many times. This chain joins TRBV20-1 and TRBJ2-3; D possibly corresponds to TRBD2 (5 bases). The germline V and J ends were trimmed by 3 bases and 8 bases, with 18 bases remaining between them. Germline CDR1 reads DFQATT; CDR2 reads SNEGSKA (reference sequence). The CDR3 contains 14 residues. The CDR3 is CSASTRGSMFTQYF. The DNA for the CDR3 is TGCAGTGCTAGCACTCGGGGTTCAATGTTTACGCAGTATTTT.

The chain couples TRBV20-1 to TRBJ2-3; 12 nucleotides line up with TRBD2. With V trimmed by 0 bases and J by 2 bases, 3 bases remained unmatched. Germline assignment: CDR1 DFQATT and CDR2 SNEGSKA (reference sequence). CDR3 length: 16 residues. The CDR3 loop is CSAREWTSGNTDTQYF. CDR3 DNA sequence: TGCAGTGCTAGAGAGTGGACTAGCGGGAACACAGATACGCAGTATTTT.

This clonotype was seen more than once but under ten times. J is TRBJ2-1 and V is TRBV21-1; the table's D call TRBD2 went unverified against the DNA. TRBV21-1 is an annotated pseudogene. The CDR3 runs to 13 residues. The CDR3 protein is CASHSHPVREQFF. The CDR3 coding sequence is TGTGCCAGTCACTCCCACCCCGTGAGGGAGCAGTTCTTC.

The J gene is TRBJ1-1, the V gene TRBV10-3, with a weak D call TRBD1 (5 bases). Trimming cost V 3 bases and J 1 base, with 18 bases left between them. Germline V gene data show CDR1 as ENHRY and CDR2 as SYGVKD. This CDR3 region has 17 residues. DNA of the CDR3: TGTGCCATCAGTGAAACTGCCGGCCCTAGGGGGAACACTGAAGCTTTCTTT. It encodes CAISETAGPRGNTEAFF.

The genes are TRBV7-2 and TRBJ2-3; tentative D call: TRBD2 (6 bases). Trimming shortened V by 3 bases and J by 2 bases, and 15 bases separated the two germline ends. This CDR3 comprises 16 residues. Per germline, CDR1 SGHTA and CDR2 FQGNSA. CDR3 sequence: CASSFYLTSSTDTQYF. The CDR3 bases are TGTGCCAGCAGCTTCTACCTCACTAGCTCCACAGATACGCAGTATTTT.

The J gene is TRBJ1-6, the V gene TRBV2; 7 positions agree with TRBD1. The ends lost 5 bases at V and 6 bases at J; junction bases unmatched: 7. Looked up from germline, CDR1 is SNHLY and CDR2 is FYNNEI. The CDR3 covers 15 residues. The CDR3: CASSKDRSRNSPLHF. The CDR3 DNA follows: TGTGCCAGCAGTAAGGACAGGTCTCGTAATTCACCCCTCCACTTT.

This clonotype came up many times. V and J are TRBV5-1 and TRBJ2-1, with D unresolved. Per the germline V gene, CDR1 is SGHRS and CDR2 is YFSETQ. The CDR3 covers 16 residues. Trimming left V 0 bases short and J 0 bases short, with 10 bases between. CDR3 in amino acids: CASSLALSTSYNEQFF. DNA for the CDR3: TGCGCCAGCAGCTTGGCCTTGTCTACCTCCTACAATGAGCAGTTCTTC.

The count of this clonotype is one. A much more abundant neighbour one base away suggests this may be a read error. The rearrangement links TRBV7-2 to TRBJ2-5; maybe TRBD2 (6 bases). Trimming shortened V by 2 bases and J by 7 bases, and 17 bases separated the two germline ends. Looked up from germline, CDR1 is SGHTA and CDR2 is FQGNSA. The CDR3 loop spans 15 amino acids. The CDR3 here is CASSLLKTRGGTQYF. The DNA for the CDR3 is TGTGCCAGCAGCTTACTTAAGACCCGGGGAGGGACCCAGTACTTC.

This clonotype has a count of ten or more. The CDR3 spells CASSLGRTNTGELFF. The CDR3 DNA reads as TGTGCCAGCAGCTTAGGCAGGACAAACACCGGGGAGCTGTTTTTT. V and J are TRBV11-3 and TRBJ2-2, with D perhaps matching TRBD1 (5 bases). The CDR3 is 15 amino acids. CDR1 and CDR2 (germline): SGHNT, YENEEA. V shed 1 base and J shed 2 bases, with 8 bases lying between them. Combining the CDR3 with reference TRBV11-3 and TRBJ2-2 gives the whole variable domain EAGVVQSPRYKIIEKKQPVAFWCNPISGHNTLYWYLQNLGQGPELLIRYENEEAVDDSQLPKDRFSAERLKGVDSTLKIQPAELGDSAVYLCASSLGRTNTGELFFGEGSRLTVL.

The rearrangement uses TRBV6-1 and TRBJ1-1; 12 positions agree with TRBD1. V was clipped by 8 bases and J by 6 bases; unmatched bases: 4. The CDR3 loop spans 13 amino acids. The V gene's germline CDR1 is MNHNS and CDR2 SASEGT. The DNA of the CDR3 is TGTGCCAGCGGGGGACAGGGGGCCTCTGAAGCTTTCTTT. It specifies CASGGQGASEAFF.